A selection of T cell receptor beta chains follows, all from one sample in a study of vaccination effects on CD4 cells after COVID-19. Method: immunoSEQ multiplex PCR; TCRdb's copy keeps in-frame clones and lacks some. The table includes almost 15,000 clones, over 70% detected once. Their antigens are not known. The sequenced sample was CD4+ T cells from PBMCs cultured with HCoV-NL63 spike peptides, obtained after COVID-19 vaccination. The source of these receptors is a human donor who had a prior SARS-CoV-2 infection. The CDR3 runs from the conserved cysteine through the conserved F or W. A D gene is named only where the DNA matches it firmly. Clone size is not always given. Where it is, it says once, few, many or a class for expanded clones.

j_call clone_size v_call cdr3_length d_call cdr3_nt cdr3_aa
TRBJ2-5 - TRBV24-1 13 - TGTGCCACCAGTGATGGTGGAATTGAGACCCAGTACTTC CATSDGGIETQYF
TRBJ2-1 once TRBV7-6 16 TRBD1 TGTGCCAGCAGTCGCAAGCCGGGACAGGGGTCCCATGAGCAGTTCTTC CASSRKPGQGSHEQFF
TRBJ1-6 - TRBV18 15 - TGTGCCAGCTCAGAGTCCCACGGAGATAATTCACCCCTCCACTTT CASSESHGDNSPLHF
TRBJ2-1 once TRBV6-5 12 - TGTGCCAGCAAGGGTAGCTACAATGAGCAGTTCTTC CASKGSYNEQFF
TRBJ2-1 few TRBV5-1 14 - TGCGCCAGCAGTATTACGGGCTCCTACAATGAGCAGTTCTTC CASSITGSYNEQFF
TRBJ2-1 once TRBV6-6 13 - TGTGCCAGCAGTTACGGGGGCGGGGGTGAGCAGTTCTTC CASSYGGGGEQFF
TRBJ1-2 - TRBV4-2 14 - TGTGCCAGCAGCCACCTTGGCGAAACCAATGGCTACACCTTC CASSHLGETNGYTF
TRBJ2-1 medium-sized TRBV18 13 - TGTGCCAGCTCACCACCTAGCAGCAATGAGCAGTTCTTC CASSPPSSNEQFF
TRBJ1-6 - TRBV7-6 15 - TGTGCCAGCAGCTTGGGGGGACTCTATAATTCACCCCTCCACTTT CASSLGGLYNSPLHF
TRBJ1-1 - TRBV24-1 16 TRBD1 TGTGCCACCATTGGACAGGGGGCAGGTCTGAACACTGAAGCTTTCTTT CATIGQGAGLNTEAFF
TRBJ1-1 few TRBV5-1 12 - TGCGCCAGCAGCTTAAACTCGGGGGAAGCTTTCTTT CASSLNSGEAFF
TRBJ1-2 - TRBV18 14 TRBD1 TGTGCCAGCTCACCAAGGGGACAGCTTTTAGGCTACACCTTC CASSPRGQLLGYTF
TRBJ1-1 - TRBV7-9 13 - TGTGCCAGCAGCTTTCAACAGGGTAGTGAAGCTTTCTTT CASSFQQGSEAFF
TRBJ2-3 - TRBV19 15 TRBD2 TGTGCCAGTAGCCCGGGACTAGCGGACACAGATACGCAGTATTTT CASSPGLADTDTQYF
TRBJ2-3 - TRBV2 15 TRBD2 TGTGCCAGCAGGGCCGGGACTAGCGACACAGATACGCAGTATTTT CASRAGTSDTDTQYF
TRBJ2-5 - TRBV3-1/TRBV3-2 13 - TGTGCCAGCAGCCCCTCACCGGGAGAGACCCAGTACTTC CASSPSPGETQYF
TRBJ2-5 - TRBV7-9 18 TRBD2 TGTGCCAGCAGCTTATCTGAGACTAGCGGGGGCTATAGTGAGACCCAGTACTTC CASSLSETSGGYSETQYF
TRBJ2-2 - TRBV6-6 15 - TGTGCCAGCAGTTACGGGGGATCCATCCCCGGGGAGCTGTTTTTT CASSYGGSIPGELFF
TRBJ1-1 - TRBV30 13 - TGTGCCTGGAGTGGGCAGGTGACCACTGAAGCTTTCTTT CAWSGQVTTEAFF
TRBJ2-5 - TRBV19 16 TRBD1 TGTGCCAGTAGTATCGGGTACAGGGGGCGCCAAGAGACCCAGTACTTC CASSIGYRGRQETQYF
TRBJ2-1 - TRBV7-6 16 TRBD1 TGTGCCAGCAGCTCGATAGGGACAGGGGGCAAGGGTGAGCAGTTCTTC CASSSIGTGGKGEQFF
TRBJ2-2 - TRBV24-1 11 - TGTGCCACCAGTGATGCGTGGGAGCTGTTTTTT CATSDAWELFF
TRBJ1-1 - TRBV5-1 15 - TGCGCCAGCAGCTTAACACTAGGGAAGAACACTGAAGCTTTCTTT CASSLTLGKNTEAFF
TRBJ2-3 - TRBV5-1 18 TRBD1 TGCGCCAGCAGCTCTGGCCTCCGGGACAGGGTAGCAACAGATACGCAGTATTTT CASSSGLRDRVATDTQYF
TRBJ1-2 - TRBV4-3 14 TRBD1 TGCGCCAGCAGCCAAGATCACAGGGGGCCTGGCTACACCTTC CASSQDHRGPGYTF
TRBJ1-5 - TRBV14 15 TRBD1 TGTGCCAGCAGCCAAGAGGACAGGGGGAATCAGCCCCAGCATTTT CASSQEDRGNQPQHF
TRBJ2-3 once TRBV11-1 15 - TGTGCCAGCAGCTTAGCGTCGGTGAGTGCAGATACGCAGTATTTT CASSLASVSADTQYF
TRBJ1-1 once TRBV5-8 15 - TGTGCCAGCAGCCGGGACCCGGACGGGTACACTGAAGCTTTCTTT CASSRDPDGYTEAFF
TRBJ2-1 - TRBV4-2 21 - TGTGCCAGCAGCCAAGTCGCGCGCCGGCGGGCAACCCCCCGCTCCTACAATGAGCAGTTCTTC CASSQVARRRATPRSYNEQFF
TRBJ1-2 - TRBV19 14 TRBD1 TGTGCCAGTAGTATAACAGGGGGCGCAGGTGGCTACACCTTC CASSITGGAGGYTF
TRBJ1-2 few TRBV5-6 15 - TGTGCCAGCAGCTCAAAGCCGGGACAAGTAATAGGCTACACCTTC CASSSKPGQVIGYTF
TRBJ2-3 - TRBV3-1/TRBV3-2 15 - TGTGCCAGCAGCCAAGGGTCAGCTAGCGCAGATACGCAGTATTTT CASSQGSASADTQYF
TRBJ1-1 - TRBV15 13 - TGTGCCACCAGTTATAGCAAGAACACTGAAGCTTTCTTT CATSYSKNTEAFF
TRBJ1-1 - TRBV11-3 15 TRBD1 TGTGCCAGCAGCCCATGGACAGGGCGGAACACTGAAGCTTTCTTT CASSPWTGRNTEAFF
TRBJ2-7 - TRBV18 13 - TGTGCCAGCTCTAGGGAGGTCTCCTACGAGCAGTACTTC CASSREVSYEQYF
TRBJ1-2 - TRBV5-1 13 TRBD1 TGCGCCACCTCCGTGGGGACAGCCACTGGCTACACCTTC CATSVGTATGYTF
TRBJ2-3 - TRBV24-1 18 TRBD1 TGTGCCACCAGTGATTTGCCGACCCCAGGGGGCCTTGGAGATACGCAGTATTTT CATSDLPTPGGLGDTQYF
TRBJ2-7 - TRBV5-1 15 - TGCGCCAGCAGCTATGCAGGACAGAGCTCCTACGAGCAGTACTTC CASSYAGQSSYEQYF
TRBJ2-7 - TRBV5-4 15 TRBD1 TGTGCCAGCAGCCGGGGGCGGACAGGGGTTGGCGAGCAGTACTTC CASSRGRTGVGEQYF
TRBJ2-5 - TRBV5-4 12 - TGTGCCAGCAGCTTGATTTCCGGGACCCAGTACTTC CASSLISGTQYF
TRBJ2-5 - TRBV10-2 14 - TGCGCCAGCAGCCCCGTTGCAACGCAAGAGACCCAGTACTTC CASSPVATQETQYF
TRBJ1-2 - TRBV7-3 15 - TGTGCCAGCAGCCACGGCCGGACGGGTTACTATGGCTACACCTTC CASSHGRTGYYGYTF
TRBJ2-5 - TRBV5-1 15 - TGCGCCAGCAGCTTGTCCCAGGGGATCCAAGAGACCCAGTACTTC CASSLSQGIQETQYF
TRBJ1-2 - TRBV29-1 12 - TGCAGCGCCACTTGGGGTTTCGGCGGCTACACCTTC CSATWGFGGYTF
TRBJ2-1 few TRBV3-1/TRBV3-2 12 TRBD1 TGTGCCAGCAGCCGCGGGACAGGGGCGATGTTCTTC CASSRGTGAMFF
TRBJ2-5 once TRBV12-5 16 TRBD1 TGTGCTAGTGGTACTCCCGGACAGGTGCTCCAAGAGACCCAGTACTTC CASGTPGQVLQETQYF
TRBJ2-3 - TRBV6-5 15 TRBD2 TGTGCCAGCAGTCGACTAGCGGGGGGCACAGATACGCAGTATTTT CASSRLAGGTDTQYF
TRBJ1-2 - TRBV28 13 - TGTGCCAGCAGCCCCCCTTCCTACTATGGCTACACCTTC CASSPPSYYGYTF
TRBJ1-1 - TRBV5-1 16 - TGCGCCAGCAGCTCGGCGGGCAGGGCCAGCGGCACTGAAGCTTTCTTT CASSSAGRASGTEAFF
TRBJ2-3 - TRBV7-9 13 - TGTGCCAGCAGCTTTACGACGTCCGATACGCAGTATTTT CASSFTTSDTQYF
TRBJ2-7 - TRBV2 16 - TGTGCCAGCAGGTACCCACCGGGGACTGCGTCCTACGAGCAGTACTTC CASRYPPGTASYEQYF
TRBJ1-5 - TRBV6-2/TRBV6-3 17 TRBD1 TGTGCCAGCAGTTACTATACAGGGGGCGTAAGCAATCAGCCCCAGCATTTT CASSYYTGGVSNQPQHF
TRBJ2-7 - TRBV7-9 16 TRBD1 TGTGCCAGCAGCTCACTACCGGGACAGGTTCTCCACGAGCAGTACTTC CASSSLPGQVLHEQYF
TRBJ1-5 - TRBV6-2/TRBV6-3 16 - TGTGCCAGCAGTTACATGCGCTCGTCGGGGAATCAGCCCCAGCATTTT CASSYMRSSGNQPQHF
TRBJ1-2 - TRBV7-2 13 - TGTGCCAGCAGCTTAGCGGGGGCCTATGGCTACACCTTC CASSLAGAYGYTF
TRBJ1-2 - TRBV7-8 16 - TGTGCCAGCAGCCCCCAACCGACGGCAGGGGCCTATGGCTACACCTTC CASSPQPTAGAYGYTF